These 28 T cell receptor beta chains originate from one sample sequenced in a study of shared clonotypes between healthy human individuals. Clones were read by immunoSEQ multiplex PCR, and TCRdb kept only the in-frame ones, dropping some. Of 1 million to 1.3 million clones detected, around 78% appear once; the ten largest clones hold more than 0.55%. Source material: memory CD4+ T cells from PBMCs. The subset was: CD45RA-negative fraction. All receptors come from a man younger than 30 in good health. Some clones in this sample may be carry-over from other donors' samples.

In its sample, this clone was seen a few times. The rearrangement links TRBV9 to TRBJ1-1, with D perhaps TRBD1 (6 bases). Trimming cost V 3 bases and J 10 bases, with 16 bases left between them. This CDR3 contains 13 residues. Per the germline V gene, CDR1 is SGDLS and CDR2 is YYNGEE. The CDR3 reads CASSAQGGPGAFF. The CDR3 DNA sequence: TGTGCCAGCAGCGCCCAAGGGGGACCTGGAGCTTTCTTT.

Comments on this clone: The sample carries other DNA sequences with the same CDR3. The CDR3 loop reads CASSEGTSGFTDTQYF. CDR3 bases: TGTGCCAGCAGCGAGGGGACTAGCGGATTCACAGATACGCAGTATTTT. This chain links TRBV9 with TRBJ2-3; TRBD2 matches 11 bases. Germline trimming cut 3 bases from V and 2 bases from J; bases unmatched to any gene: 5. This CDR3 is built from 16 residues. Germline V gene data show CDR1 as SGDLS and CDR2 as YYNGEE.

The chain carries TRBV5-1 and TRBJ2-3, with D perhaps TRBD2 (5 bases). Germline V gives CDR1 SGHRS, CDR2 YFSETQ. The CDR3 loop spans 14 amino acids. Trimming left V 0 bases short and J 4 bases short, with 9 bases between. The CDR3 reads CASSLASGPDTQYF. Here the CDR3 DNA reads TGCGCCAGCAGCTTGGCGAGCGGTCCAGATACGCAGTATTTT.

The chain combines TRBV5-7 with TRBJ1-2, with a weak D call TRBD1 (5 bases). TRBV5-7 is treated as an ORF (open reading frame) with a function not yet certain. The V and J ends lost 1 base and 8 bases respectively, with 18 bases between them. CDR3 length equals 15 residues. The CDR3, as DNA: TGTGCCAGCAGCTTGCCCCCGCGGCAGGGCCTGGGCTACACCTTC. Translating it yields CASSLPPRQGLGYTF.

The chain couples TRBV6-5 to TRBJ1-3; D not certain. The CDR3 sequence is 12 residues long. Germline V CDR1 and CDR2: MNHEY, SVGAGI. The V end was cut by 10 bases, the J end by 0 bases, with 7 bases between. This chain's CDR3 is CATIGSGNTIYF. CDR3 DNA sequence: TGTGCCACGATCGGCTCTGGAAACACCATATATTTT.

CDR3 in DNA: TGTGCCAGCAGCGGGATGGTGGGCGGCAATGAGCAGTTCTTC. Its translation: CASSGMVGGNEQFF. The chain has TRBV9 and TRBJ2-1, with no clear D. This CDR3 spans 14 amino acids. CDR1 and CDR2 from the germline V gene are SGDLS and YYNGEE. The V end lost 3 bases, the J end lost 6 bases, and 13 bases lay between the germline ends.

This chain connects TRBV5-1 to TRBJ2-7, with 7 bases identical to TRBD2. Trimming took 0 bases from V and 5 from J; bases not matched to a gene: 2. Germline CDR1 and CDR2: SGHRS and YFSETQ. This CDR3 comprises 13 residues. This CDR3 is CASSLGAGNEQYF. The CDR3 coding sequence is TGCGCCAGCAGCTTGGGAGCGGGAAACGAGCAGTACTTC.

Only one count was recorded for this clone. The chain is built from TRBV4-2 and TRBJ2-6; perhaps TRBD1 as D (6 bases). The germline gives CDR1 LGHNA, CDR2 YNFKEQ. V was pared by 1 base and J by 4 bases, with 17 bases between. This CDR3 contains 18 residues. For the CDR3, the DNA is TGTGCCAGCAGCCAAGTGGTGACAGGAACCTCGGGGGCCAACGTCCTGACTTTC. Residues: CASSQVVTGTSGANVLTF.

This chain connects TRBV11-2 to TRBJ1-5; the D is unclear. Trimming pared 5 bases from V and 4 bases from J, leaving 9 bases between. The germline V gene has CDR1 SGHAT and CDR2 FQNNGV. The CDR3 is made up of 13 amino acids. The CDR3 is CASSAGMNQPQHF. Written as DNA, the CDR3 is TGTGCCAGCAGCGCCGGGATGAATCAGCCCCAGCATTTT.

V is TRBV5-4 and J is TRBJ2-2; D gene ambiguous. V gave up 4 bases and J gave up 1 base, with 14 bases separating them. The CDR3 is 16 amino acids. The V gene's germline CDR1 is SGHNT and CDR2 YYREEE (reference sequence). The CDR3 DNA sequence: TGTGCCAGCAGCAAGGCGGCCAGGCGGAACACCGGGGAGCTGTTTTTT. As protein: CASSKAARRNTGELFF.

The chain links TRBV5-4 to TRBJ2-7, with a weak D call TRBD1 (6 bases). CDR1 SGHNT and CDR2 YYREEE come from the germline V gene (reference sequence). The CDR3 is 12 residues long. Trimming cost V 1 base and J 10 bases, with 12 bases left between them. The CDR3 nucleotides read TGTGCCAGCAGCTTGCCGGTGGGACACCAGTACTTC. Translated, it gives CASSLPVGHQYF.

The chain combines TRBV7-2 with TRBJ2-7, with 12 positions matching TRBD2. This CDR3 comprises 17 residues. Losses at the gene ends were 5 bases for V and 4 bases for J; bases not matched to a gene: 12. Germline CDR1 reads SGHTA; CDR2 reads FQGNSA. In DNA, the CDR3 is TGTGCCAGCAGCGTAACCTCCTCTAGCGGGAGGGCTTACGAGCAGTACTTC. Its protein is CASSVTSSSGRAYEQYF. Variable domain in full (rest from reference TRBV7-2 and TRBJ2-7): GAGVSQSPSNKVTEKGKDVELRCDPISGHTALYWYRQSLGQGLEFLIYFQGNSAPDKSGLPSDRFSAERTGGSVSTLTIQRTQQEDSAVYLCASSVTSSSGRAYEQYFGPGTRLTVT.

This rearrangement joins TRBV12-5 to TRBJ2-3, with 7 bases lining up with TRBD1. Germline-derived CDR1 and CDR2 are LGHNT and FRNRAP. This CDR3 contains 14 residues. With 6 bases clipped from V and 2 bases from J, the junction kept 5 bases outside the gene matches. CDR3 sequence: CASGPGTATDTQYF. The CDR3 DNA reads TGTGCTAGTGGCCCCGGGACAGCCACAGATACGCAGTATTTT.

As to this clone: A clone one base away is much larger, so this may be a read error. The rearrangement links TRBV13 to TRBJ2-7; 7 positions agree with TRBD2. V gave up 5 bases and J gave up 3 bases; unmatched junction bases: 1. This CDR3 spans 12 amino acids. Germline V gene lookup returns CDR1 PRHDT and CDR2 FYEKMQ (reference sequence). The CDR3 is CASSRGGYEQYF. CDR3 coding DNA: TGTGCCAGCAGCCGCGGGGGCTACGAGCAGTACTTC.

CDR3 sequence reads: CASSLQGADQPQHF. The CDR3 region has the DNA TGTGCCAGCTCATTACAGGGGGCGGATCAGCCCCAGCATTTT. This chain connects TRBV18 to TRBJ1-5, with 9 bases that match TRBD1. The V gene's germline CDR1 is KGHSH and CDR2 LQKENI. Losses at the gene ends were 5 bases for V and 5 bases for J; bases not matched to a gene: 4. The CDR3 loop spans 14 amino acids.

The chain links TRBV5-1 to TRBJ2-1, with 7 bases identical to TRBD2. The junction had 9 bases not matched to a gene; V was cut back by 4 bases and J by 5 bases. CDR3 length: 15 residues. Germline V CDR1 and CDR2: SGHRS, YFSETQ. The CDR3 DNA reads TGCGCCAGCAGCAAGGGACTACCATCGAACAATGAGCAGTTCTTC. Protein product: CASSKGLPSNNEQFF. The full variable domain, its missing parts supplied by reference TRBV5-1 and TRBJ2-1, is KAGVTQTPRYLIKTRGQQVTLSCSPISGHRSVSWYQQTPGQGLQFLFEYFSETQRNKGNFPGRFSGRQFSNSRSEMNVSTLELGDSALYLCASSKGLPSNNEQFFGPGTRLTVL.

For the CDR3, the DNA is TGTGCCTGGAGGCGGGACTGGGGTACGCAGTATTTT. Translating gives CAWRRDWGTQYF. The J gene is TRBJ2-3, the V gene TRBV30; TRBD2 is a possible D gene (6 bases). Germline assignment: CDR1 GTSNPN and CDR2 SVGIG (reference sequence). This CDR3 region has 12 residues. Trimming cost V 3 bases and J 8 bases, with 12 bases left between them. Variable domain in full (rest from reference TRBV30 and TRBJ2-3): SQTIHQWPATLVQPVGSPLSLECTVEGTSNPNLYWYRQAAGRGLQLLFYSVGIGQISSEVPQNLSASRPQDRQFILSSKKLLLSDSGFYLCAWRRDWGTQYFGPGTRLTVL.

The gene calls are TRBV6-1 and TRBJ2-1; TRBD2 agrees at 14 bases. The V gene end was trimmed by 6 bases and the J gene end by 5 bases; junction bases not matched to a gene: 3. This CDR3 has 15 amino acids. Germline CDR1 reads MNHNS; CDR2 reads SASEGT. CDR3 amino acids: CASRRGLAGDNEQFF. Here the CDR3 DNA reads TGTGCCAGCAGGAGGGGACTAGCGGGAGACAATGAGCAGTTCTTC.

The gene calls are TRBV5-1 and TRBJ2-7; perhaps TRBD2 as D (7 bases). CDR3 length: 15 residues. CDR1 and CDR2 from the germline V gene are SGHRS and YFSETQ. V was pared by 0 bases and J by 4 bases, with 14 bases between. The CDR3 is CASSLAGGGGYEQYF. The DNA of the CDR3 is TGCGCCAGCAGCTTGGCCGGCGGGGGCGGTTACGAGCAGTACTTC. Supplemented by reference TRBV5-1 and TRBJ2-7, the full variable domain reads KAGVTQTPRYLIKTRGQQVTLSCSPISGHRSVSWYQQTPGQGLQFLFEYFSETQRNKGNFPGRFSGRQFSNSRSEMNVSTLELGDSALYLCASSLAGGGGYEQYFGPGTRLTVT.

This clone was observed a handful of times. The chain uses TRBV13 and TRBJ1-1, with D unresolved. Germline V gene sequence: CDR1 PRHDT, CDR2 FYEKMQ (reference sequence). The CDR3 loop spans 14 amino acids. Trimming took 3 bases from V and 5 from J, leaving 13 bases between them. This chain's CDR3 is CASSLLSGYTEAFF. CDR3 bases: TGTGCCAGCAGCTTGTTATCTGGGTATACTGAAGCTTTCTTT.

The chain carries TRBV30 and TRBJ2-7; TRBD2 is a possible D gene (5 bases). V was pared by 3 bases and J by 5 bases, with 8 bases between. In germline, CDR1 is GTSNPN, CDR2 SVGIG (reference sequence). CDR3 length: 11 amino acids. CDR3 protein: CAWRDWDEQYF. CDR3 DNA sequence: TGTGCCTGGAGGGACTGGGACGAGCAGTACTTC.

The chain combines TRBV28 with TRBJ2-5, with D perhaps matching TRBD2 (5 bases). The V end lost 4 bases, the J end lost 3 bases, and 12 bases lay between the germline ends. The CDR3 is 14 amino acids. Looked up from germline, CDR1 is MDHEN and CDR2 is SYDVKM. The CDR3: CASSSLLGEETQYF. CDR3 DNA: TGTGCCAGCAGTTCCCTCCTCGGGGAAGAGACCCAGTACTTC.

The chain has TRBV15 and TRBJ1-1, with D maybe TRBD1 (6 bases). CDR3 size: 14 residues. In germline, CDR1 is LNHNV, CDR2 YYDKDF (reference sequence). V was clipped by 6 bases and J by 5 bases, with 16 bases between them. The CDR3 nucleotides read TGTGCCACCAGTAGAATAGGGGGGTCAACTGAAGCTTTCTTT. As protein: CATSRIGGSTEAFF.

The chain uses TRBV18 and TRBJ2-3, with D possibly TRBD2 on 5 matching bases. V lost 2 bases to trimming and J lost 4 bases, with 10 bases between them. Per the germline V gene, CDR1 is KGHSH and CDR2 is LQKENI. This CDR3 is built from 14 residues. The CDR3 sequence is CASSPTASPDTQYF. DNA of the CDR3: TGTGCCAGCTCACCAACGGCTAGCCCAGATACGCAGTATTTT.

This clone was seen only once. The rearrangement uses TRBV5-1 and TRBJ1-2; 8 bases fit TRBD1. V was clipped by 2 bases and J by 4 bases; unmatched bases: 13. The CDR3 is made up of 17 amino acids. In germline, CDR1 is SGHRS, CDR2 YFSETQ. Here the CDR3 reads CASSFLFPGQEAYGYTF. CDR3 bases: TGCGCCAGCAGCTTCCTATTCCCGGGACAGGAGGCCTATGGCTACACCTTC.

The CDR3 nucleotides are TGTGCCAGCAGTTTACCCGGATTATATGAAAAACTGTTTTTT. Its protein is CASSLPGLYEKLFF. The rearrangement joins TRBV28 to TRBJ1-4; D is unclear. V was clipped by 2 bases and J by 6 bases, with 10 bases between them. Per germline, CDR1 MDHEN and CDR2 SYDVKM. The CDR3 has 14 residues.

At least ten counts were recorded for this clone. The genes are TRBV27 and TRBJ2-7, with 10 bases that match TRBD2. J was trimmed by 7 bases and V by 6 bases; bases with no gene match: 9. Per the germline V gene, CDR1 is MNHEY and CDR2 is SMNVEV (reference sequence). The CDR3 is made up of 14 amino acids. The CDR3 DNA is TGTGCCAGCAGAGTGGGACTAGCGCACCCTGAGCAGTACTTC. Its translation: CASRVGLAHPEQYF.

This clone occurred a few times. The chain has TRBV18 and TRBJ1-5; D uncertain. The V gene lost 6 bases and the J gene lost 7 bases, with 13 bases spanning the gap. CDR1 is KGHSH, CDR2 LQKENI, per germline. The CDR3 is made up of 13 amino acids. The CDR3 nucleotides read TGTGCCAGCTCCCCGATTGAAGGGCAGCCCCAGCATTTT. It specifies CASSPIEGQPQHF. Drawing the rest from reference TRBV18 and TRBJ1-5, the complete variable domain is NAGVMQNPRHLVRRRGQEARLRCSPMKGHSHVYWYRQLPEEGLKFMVYLQKENIIDESGMPKERFSAEFPKEGPSILRIQQVVRGDSAAYFCASSPIEGQPQHFGDGTRLSIL.